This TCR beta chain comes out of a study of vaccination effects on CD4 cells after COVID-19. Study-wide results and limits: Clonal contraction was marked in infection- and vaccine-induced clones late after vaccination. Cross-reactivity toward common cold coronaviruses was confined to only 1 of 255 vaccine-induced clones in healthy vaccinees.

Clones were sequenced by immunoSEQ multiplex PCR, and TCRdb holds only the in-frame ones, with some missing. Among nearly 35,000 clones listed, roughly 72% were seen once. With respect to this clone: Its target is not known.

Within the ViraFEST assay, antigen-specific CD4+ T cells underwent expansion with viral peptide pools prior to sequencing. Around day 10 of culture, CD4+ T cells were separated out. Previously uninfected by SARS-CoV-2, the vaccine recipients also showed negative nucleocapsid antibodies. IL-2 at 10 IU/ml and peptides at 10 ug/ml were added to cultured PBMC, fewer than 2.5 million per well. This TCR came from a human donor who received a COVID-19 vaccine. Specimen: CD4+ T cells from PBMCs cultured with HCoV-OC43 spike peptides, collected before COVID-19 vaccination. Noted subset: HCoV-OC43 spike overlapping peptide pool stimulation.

In DNA, the CDR3 is TGTGCCAGCAGTTATAGGGGGGTGGGCACTGAAGCTTTCTTT. This codes for CASSYRGVGTEAFF. The chain links TRBV6-2 or TRBV6-3 to TRBJ1-1; TRBD1 is a possible D gene (6 bases). Germline V gene sequence: CDR1 MNHEY, CDR2 SVGEGT. This CDR3 comprises 14 residues. V was shortened by 3 bases and J by 4 bases, with 12 bases between the two germline ends.